The clone carrying this T cell receptor (beta chain) came up once. Per the original methods: By means of reference gene primer amplification, nucleated cell counts were estimated. Repertoires were generated with immunoSEQ multiplex PCR, while TCRdb's copy carries only in-frame clones and drops some. The D gene and trimming were derived from the DNA, and the V and J assignments and clone size from that table. The repertoire includes about 29,000 clones, under 80% of them detected once, and roughly 8.5% sits in the top ten. CDR3 length equals 16 residues. Unmatched junction bases numbered 11, after V lost 4 bases and J lost 7 bases. Germline V gives CDR1 SGHTA, CDR2 FQGTGA. The data derive from a study of blood T cell repertoires in COVID-19. The wider study: Italy, Spain and the United States were the sources of the convalescent and acute COVID-19 samples. PBMCs, B-cell-depleted T cells, or T cells were the source of the cDNA or gDNA that made up the material.

The specimen sequenced was peripheral blood. The sequence derives from a woman between 65 and 79 years old with active or convalescent COVID-19. The rearrangement joins TRBV7-3 to TRBJ2-1; 9 nucleotides match TRBD2. The CDR3 spells CASSSPSGGPKNEQFF. CDR3 coding DNA: TGTGCCAGCAGCTCCCCCAGCGGGGGGCCCAAAAATGAGCAGTTCTTC.